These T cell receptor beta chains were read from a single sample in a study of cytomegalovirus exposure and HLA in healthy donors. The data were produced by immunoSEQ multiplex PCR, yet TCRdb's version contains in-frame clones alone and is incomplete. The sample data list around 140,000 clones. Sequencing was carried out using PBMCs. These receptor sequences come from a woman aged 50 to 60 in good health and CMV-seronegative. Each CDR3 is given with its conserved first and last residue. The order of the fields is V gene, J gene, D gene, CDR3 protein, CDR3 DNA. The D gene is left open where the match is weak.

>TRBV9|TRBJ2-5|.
CASSVGVGANTPETQYF
TGTGCCAGCAGCGTAGGGGTAGGGGCGAATACCCCAGAGACCCAGTACTTC
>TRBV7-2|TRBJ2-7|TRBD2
CASSFGTSGGLEQYF
TGTGCCAGCAGCTTTGGGACTAGCGGGGGGCTCGAGCAGTACTTC
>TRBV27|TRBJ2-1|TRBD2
CASSTLAGGGYEQFF
TGTGCCAGCAGTACTTTAGCGGGAGGGGGGTATGAGCAGTTCTTC
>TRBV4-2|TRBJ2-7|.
CASSPSLSSYEQYF
TGTGCCAGCAGTCCGTCGCTGAGCTCCTACGAGCAGTACTTC
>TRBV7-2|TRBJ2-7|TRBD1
CASSSRDRVYEQYF
TGTGCCAGCAGCTCCCGGGACAGGGTATACGAGCAGTACTTC
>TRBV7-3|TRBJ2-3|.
CASSSLGGTTDTQYF
TGTGCCAGCAGTTCCCTGGGGGGAACCACAGATACGCAGTATTTT
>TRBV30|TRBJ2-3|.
CAWEYRSTDTQYF
TGTGCCTGGGAGTACAGGAGCACAGATACGCAGTATTTT
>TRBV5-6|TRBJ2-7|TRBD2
CASSLTSSAYEQYF
TGTGCCAGCAGCCTGACTAGCTCGGCCTACGAGCAGTACTTC
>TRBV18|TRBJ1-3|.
CASSPASGFDTIYF
TGTGCCAGCTCACCCGCATCGGGATTTGACACCATATATTTT
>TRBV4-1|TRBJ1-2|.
CASSQPAQGGYGYTF
TGCGCCAGCAGCCAACCCGCGCAGGGTGGCTATGGCTACACCTTC
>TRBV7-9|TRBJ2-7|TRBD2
CASSLLAGDYEQYF
TGTGCCAGCAGCTTACTAGCGGGGGATTACGAGCAGTACTTC
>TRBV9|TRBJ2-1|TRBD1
CASSVAGTGAFEQFF
TGTGCCAGCAGCGTAGCGGGGACAGGGGCCTTTGAGCAGTTCTTC
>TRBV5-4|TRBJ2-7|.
CASSLDWSSYEQYF
TGTGCCAGCAGCTTGGATTGGAGCTCCTACGAGCAGTACTTC
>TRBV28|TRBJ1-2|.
CASSTGGATGNYGYTF
TGTGCCAGCAGTACTGGGGGGGCAACAGGGAACTATGGCTACACCTTC
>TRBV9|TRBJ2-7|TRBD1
CASSPGTGAYEQYF
TGTGCCAGCAGCCCTGGGACAGGGGCCTACGAGCAGTACTTC
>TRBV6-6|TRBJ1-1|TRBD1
CASSRTQQGIGTEAFF
TGTGCCAGCAGTCGAACCCAACAGGGGATTGGCACTGAAGCTTTCTTT
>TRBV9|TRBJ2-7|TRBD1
CASSAGTAYYEQYF
TGTGCCAGCAGCGCCGGGACAGCTTACTACGAGCAGTACTTC
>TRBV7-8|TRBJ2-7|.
CASSLVRGGKEQYF
TGTGCCAGCAGCTTAGTAAGAGGGGGAAAAGAGCAGTACTTC
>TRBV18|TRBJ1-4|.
CASSFEEKLFF
TGTGCCAGCTCATTTGAGGAAAAACTGTTTTTT
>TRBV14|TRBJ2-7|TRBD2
CASSPIAGVSYEQYF
TGTGCCAGCAGCCCCATAGCGGGAGTCTCCTACGAGCAGTACTTC
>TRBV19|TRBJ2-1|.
CASTKYDEQFF
TGTGCCAGTACTAAGTACGATGAGCAGTTCTTC
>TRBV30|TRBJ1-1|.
CAWAREIMNTEAFF
TGTGCCTGGGCCCGGGAGATCATGAACACTGAAGCTTTCTTT
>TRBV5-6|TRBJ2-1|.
CASSPSQIHEQFF
TGTGCCAGCAGCCCTTCCCAGATCCATGAGCAGTTCTTC
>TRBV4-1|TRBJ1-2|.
CASSHKSGYRETASPLYGYTF
TGCGCCAGCAGCCACAAATCGGGGTACAGAGAAACGGCGTCCCCTCTCTATGGCTACACCTTC
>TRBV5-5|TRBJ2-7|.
CASSLGGREQYF
TGTGCCAGCAGCTTGGGAGGGAGGGAGCAGTACTTC
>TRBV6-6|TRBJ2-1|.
CASGGNEQFF
TGTGCCAGCGGAGGCAATGAGCAGTTCTTC
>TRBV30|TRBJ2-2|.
CAWRRGNTGELFF
TGTGCCTGGAGACGCGGTAACACCGGGGAGCTGTTTTTT
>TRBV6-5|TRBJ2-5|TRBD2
CASSSIGRGAGEQYF
TGTGCCAGCAGTTCCATCGGCCGGGGCGCGGGGGAGCAGTACTTC
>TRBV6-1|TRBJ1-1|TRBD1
CASSPLTGVNTEAFF
TGTGCCAGCAGTCCCCTGACAGGGGTTAACACTGAAGCTTTCTTT
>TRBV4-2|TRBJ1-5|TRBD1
CASSQEAGGGNQPQHF
TGTGCCAGCAGCCAAGAGGCAGGGGGCGGCAATCAGCCCCAGCATTTT